This T cell receptor beta chain was recorded in a study of blood T cell repertoires in COVID-19. Sequencing used immunoSEQ multiplex PCR; TCRdb keeps in-frame clones, though not all of them. Counted here are about 280,000 clones, around 85% occurring once; the ten biggest clones make up approximately 11%. CDR1 is GTSNPN, CDR2 SVGIG, per germline (reference sequence). The V segment lost 1 base and the J segment 6 bases; nucleotides outside the gene matches: 4. The CDR3 has 14 amino acids. What was sequenced was peripheral blood. This receptor was taken from a woman between 65 and 79 years old with acute or convalescent COVID-19. The rearrangement joins TRBV30 to TRBJ2-1; the match to TRBD2 covers 9 bases. The CDR3 bases are TGTGCCTGGAGTGCGGGACTAGCATTCAATGAGCAGTTCTTC. Translated, it gives CAWSAGLAFNEQFF.